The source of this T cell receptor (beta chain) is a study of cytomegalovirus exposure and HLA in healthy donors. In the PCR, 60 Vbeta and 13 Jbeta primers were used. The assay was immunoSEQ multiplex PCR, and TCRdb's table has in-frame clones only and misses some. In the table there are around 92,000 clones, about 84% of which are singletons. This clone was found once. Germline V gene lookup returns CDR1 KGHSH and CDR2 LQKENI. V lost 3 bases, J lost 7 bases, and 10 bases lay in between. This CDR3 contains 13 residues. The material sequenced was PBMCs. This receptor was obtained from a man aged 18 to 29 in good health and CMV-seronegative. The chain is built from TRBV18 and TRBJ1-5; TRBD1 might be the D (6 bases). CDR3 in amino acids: CASSPLTGQPQHF. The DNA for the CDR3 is TGTGCCAGCTCACCGCTGACAGGCCAGCCCCAGCATTTT.